Below, 6 T cell receptor beta chains from the same sample are listed, as sequenced in a study of blood T cell repertoires in COVID-19. Profiling relied on immunoSEQ multiplex PCR, and the TCRdb table lists in-frame clones only, not all of them. The sample consists of 100,000 to 150,000 clones, roughly 88% of them appearing once. The source material was peripheral blood. The receptors here all came from a woman in her forties or fifties with active or convalescent COVID-19.

The chain links TRBV5-4 to TRBJ2-2; no clear D gene. The V end was cut by 4 bases, the J end by 6 bases, with 16 bases between. The length of the CDR3 is 15 residues. Germline V gene lookup returns CDR1 SGHNT and CDR2 YYREEE (reference sequence). The CDR3 here is CASSPHSPTAGELFF. CDR3 DNA sequence: TGTGCCAGCAGCCCACACAGTCCGACGGCCGGGGAGCTGTTTTTT. The full variable domain, with the rest looked up from reference TRBV5-4 and TRBJ2-2, is ETGVTQSPTHLIKTRGQQVTLRCSSQSGHNTVSWYQQALGQGPQFIFQYYREEENGRGNFPPRFSGLQFPNYSSELNVNALELDDSALYLCASSPHSPTAGELFFGEGSRLTVL.

DNA for the CDR3: TGTGCCAGCAGGAAAGGGGAAGAGACCCAGTACTTC. Encoded protein: CASRKGEETQYF. The V and J genes are TRBV5-6 and TRBJ2-5; maybe TRBD1 (5 bases). The germline CDR1 and CDR2 sequences are SGHDT and YYEEEE. The CDR3 totals 12 residues. With 5 bases removed from V and 3 bases from J, the gap between germline ends came to 8 bases.

The chain joins TRBV5-6 to TRBJ2-7, with D possibly TRBD2 on 6 matching bases. Trimming shortened V by 0 bases and J by 7 bases, and 26 bases separated the two germline ends. This CDR3 is 18 amino acids long. The germline V gene encodes CDR1 SGHDT and CDR2 YYEEEE. The CDR3 sequence is CASSLEGGFAGRSWEQYF. CDR3 DNA: TGTGCCAGCAGCTTGGAGGGCGGGTTTGCCGGGAGATCTTGGGAGCAGTACTTC.

The sample holds one count of this clone. The chain couples TRBV11-2 to TRBJ2-5, with TRBD2 matching 12 bases. Trimming took 5 bases from V and 5 from J; bases not matched to a gene: 6. The CDR3 consists of 15 residues. Germline CDR1 is SGHAT and CDR2 is FQNNGV. CDR3 loop: CASSTRLAGVETQYF. The CDR3, as DNA: TGTGCCAGCAGCACACGACTAGCGGGAGTGGAGACCCAGTACTTC.

This chain uses TRBV10-1 with TRBJ2-7, with TRBD2 matching 8 bases. With V trimmed by 1 base and J by 2 bases, 7 bases remained unmatched. Germline V gene lookup returns CDR1 WNHNN and CDR2 SYGVQD (reference sequence). The CDR3 covers 16 residues. The CDR3 loop is CASSELTSGPPYEQYF. CDR3 in DNA: TGCGCCAGCAGTGAGTTAACTAGCGGACCACCCTACGAGCAGTACTTC.

The rearrangement links TRBV30 to TRBJ1-5; D is unclear. This CDR3 is 16 amino acids long. Trimming shortened V by 3 bases and J by 2 bases, and 17 bases separated the two germline ends. In germline, CDR1 is GTSNPN, CDR2 SVGIG (reference sequence). CDR3 in amino acids: CAWRPHGGRGNQPQHF. The CDR3 DNA sequence: TGTGCCTGGAGGCCCCATGGAGGCCGGGGCAATCAGCCCCAGCATTTT.